Each of the 3 T cell receptor beta chains below was sequenced from the same sample in a study of T-cell reconstitution after alpha-beta-depleted transplantation in children. Unique molecular identifiers tagged the TCRbeta library. MiXCR was run by TCRdb on the PCR reads, yielding one entry per CDR3 protein. The table lists nearly 550,000 distinct CDR3 sequences, approximately 20% of them singletons, with more than 2.5% in the top ten. Source: PBMCs from the stem cell graft donor, taken from the stem cell graft. The receptors here all came from a human donor who donated a stem cell graft to a child with acute lymphoblastic leukemia.

The sample holds many counts of this clonotype. The chain combines TRBV7-2 with TRBJ2-1; 11 bases fit TRBD2. The CDR3 covers 14 residues. Germline V CDR1 and CDR2: SGHTA, FQGNSA. V was clipped by 5 bases and J by 13 bases; unmatched bases: 10. CDR3 region: CASSQLAGEQHQFF. CDR3 nucleotides: TGTGCCAGCAGCCAACTAGCGGGAGAACAGCATCAGTTCTTC. The variable domain in full, with the rest retrieved from reference TRBV7-2 and TRBJ2-1, is GAGVSQSPSNKVTEKGKDVELRCDPISGHTALYWYRQSLGQGLEFLIYFQGNSAPDKSGLPSDRFSAERTGGSVSTLTIQRTQQEDSAVYLCASSQLAGEQHQFFGPGTRLTVL.

This clonotype was seen a few times. The chain combines TRBV20-1 with TRBJ2-7; 9 bases agree with TRBD1. The length of the CDR3 is 13 residues. The V segment lost 6 bases and the J segment 3 bases; nucleotides outside the gene matches: 6. Germline V gene sequence: CDR1 DFQATT, CDR2 SNEGSKA (reference sequence). The CDR3 nucleotides are TGCAGTGCGACACAGGGGGCAGGCTACGAGCAGTACTTC. It translates to CSATQGAGYEQYF.

This clonotype was seen only a few times. The chain uses TRBV6-2 or TRBV6-3 and TRBJ2-5, with D perhaps TRBD1 (6 bases). CDR3 length: 14 amino acids. Trimming cost V 6 bases and J 2 bases, with 13 bases left between them. The V gene's germline CDR1 is MNHEY and CDR2 SVGEGT. CDR3 sequence reads: CASRDTQGQETQYF. The DNA of the CDR3 is TGTGCCAGCAGGGACACACAGGGACAAGAGACCCAGTACTTC.